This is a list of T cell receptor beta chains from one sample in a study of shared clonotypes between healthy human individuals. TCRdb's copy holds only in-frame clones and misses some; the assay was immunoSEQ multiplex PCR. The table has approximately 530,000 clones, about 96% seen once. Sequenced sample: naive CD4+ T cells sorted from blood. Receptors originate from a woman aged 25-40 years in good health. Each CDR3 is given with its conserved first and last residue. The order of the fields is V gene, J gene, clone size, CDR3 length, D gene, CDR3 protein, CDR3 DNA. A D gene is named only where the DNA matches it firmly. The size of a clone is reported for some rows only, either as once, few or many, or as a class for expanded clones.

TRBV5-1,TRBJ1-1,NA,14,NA,CASSLRGRSTEAFF,TGCGCCAGCAGCTTGAGAGGAAGGAGCACTGAAGCTTTCTTT
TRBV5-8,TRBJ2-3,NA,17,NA,CASSLMVDSPSTDTQYF,TGTGCCAGCAGCCTTATGGTGGACAGCCCTAGCACAGATACGCAGTATTTT
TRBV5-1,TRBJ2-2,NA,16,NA,CASSLVPKGGTGELFF,TGCGCCAGCAGCTTGGTTCCCAAGGGGGGCACCGGGGAGCTGTTTTTT
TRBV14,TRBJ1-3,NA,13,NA,CASSLPSGNTIYF,TGTGCCAGCAGCCTCCCCTCTGGAAACACCATATATTTT
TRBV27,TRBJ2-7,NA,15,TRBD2,CASSELGTSGTLQYF,TGTGCCAGCAGTGAACTCGGGACTAGCGGGACCCTGCAGTACTTC
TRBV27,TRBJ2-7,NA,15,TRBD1,CASSSWTGGSYEQYF,TGTGCCAGCAGTTCGTGGACAGGGGGCTCCTACGAGCAGTACTTC
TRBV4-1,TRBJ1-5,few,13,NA,CASSQDLQWPQHF,TGCGCCAGCAGCCAAGACCTCCAGTGGCCCCAGCATTTT
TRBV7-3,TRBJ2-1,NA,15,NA,CASSLSSGLYNEQFF,TGTGCCAGCAGCTTAAGTAGCGGCCTGTACAATGAGCAGTTCTTC
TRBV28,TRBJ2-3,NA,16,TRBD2,CASSSPRGGSTDTQYF,TGTGCCAGCAGTTCCCCCCGGGGGGGAAGCACAGATACGCAGTATTTT
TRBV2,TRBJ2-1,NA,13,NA,CASTPELNNEQFF,TGTGCCAGCACACCGGAGCTCAACAATGAGCAGTTCTTC
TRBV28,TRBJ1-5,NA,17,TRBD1,CASRSDRVGISNQPQHF,TGTGCCAGCAGGTCGGACAGGGTGGGGATTAGCAATCAGCCCCAGCATTTT
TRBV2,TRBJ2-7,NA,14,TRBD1,CASRRGQGPAEQYF,TGTGCCAGCAGGCGGGGACAGGGCCCGGCCGAGCAGTACTTC
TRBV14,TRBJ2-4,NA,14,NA,CASSPTGSWNIQYF,TGTGCCAGCAGCCCCACCGGTTCTTGGAACATTCAGTACTTC
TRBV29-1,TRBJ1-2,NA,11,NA,CSVSQGYGYTF,TGCAGCGTTTCGCAGGGGTATGGCTACACCTTC
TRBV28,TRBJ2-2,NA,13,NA,CASSLDLTGELFF,TGTGCCAGCAGTTTAGACCTCACCGGGGAGCTGTTTTTT
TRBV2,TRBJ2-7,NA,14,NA,CASSVSGRIYEQYF,TGTGCCAGCAGTGTCTCTGGGCGGATCTACGAGCAGTACTTC
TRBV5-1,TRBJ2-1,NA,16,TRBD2,CASSPGTSGRALGSFF,TGCGCCAGCAGCCCCGGGACTAGCGGGAGGGCCCTCGGGTCGTTCTTC
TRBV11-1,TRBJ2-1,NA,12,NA,CASSQDRNEQFF,TGTGCCAGCAGCCAGGACAGAAATGAGCAGTTCTTC
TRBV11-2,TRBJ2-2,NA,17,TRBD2,CASSFSVVTSGSVELFF,TGTGCCAGCAGCTTCTCAGTGGTGACTAGCGGGAGTGTGGAGCTGTTTTTT
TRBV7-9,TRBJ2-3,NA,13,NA,CASSLDLWDTQYF,TGTGCCAGCAGCTTAGATCTCTGGGATACGCAGTATTTT
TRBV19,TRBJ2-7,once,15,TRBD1,CASSTPGTGSYEQYF,TGTGCCAGTAGTACCCCCGGGACAGGGTCCTACGAGCAGTACTTC
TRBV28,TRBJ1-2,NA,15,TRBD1,CASSSVDRGGHGYTF,TGTGCCAGCAGTTCAGTCGACAGGGGAGGCCATGGCTACACCTTC
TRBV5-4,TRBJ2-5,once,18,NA,CASSLALGEAFYQETQYF,TGTGCCAGCAGCTTGGCCCTCGGGGAGGCTTTTTATCAAGAGACCCAGTACTTC
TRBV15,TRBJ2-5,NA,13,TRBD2,CATTRRGGETQYF,TGTGCCACTACCCGCCGGGGGGGAGAGACCCAGTACTTC
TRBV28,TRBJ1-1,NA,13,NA,CASSLGGHRRAFF,TGTGCCAGCAGCCTGGGGGGGCACAGGAGGGCTTTCTTT
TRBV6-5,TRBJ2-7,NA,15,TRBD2,CASSYSIPGGWEQYF,TGTGCCAGCAGTTACTCGATACCGGGAGGCTGGGAGCAGTACTTC
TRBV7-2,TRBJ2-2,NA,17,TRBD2,CASSWRTSGGNTGELFF,TGTGCCAGCAGCTGGAGGACTAGCGGGGGGAACACCGGGGAGCTGTTTTTT
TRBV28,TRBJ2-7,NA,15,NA,CASSPRGAGRYEQYF,TGTGCCAGCAGTCCCAGGGGAGCCGGTCGGTACGAGCAGTACTTC